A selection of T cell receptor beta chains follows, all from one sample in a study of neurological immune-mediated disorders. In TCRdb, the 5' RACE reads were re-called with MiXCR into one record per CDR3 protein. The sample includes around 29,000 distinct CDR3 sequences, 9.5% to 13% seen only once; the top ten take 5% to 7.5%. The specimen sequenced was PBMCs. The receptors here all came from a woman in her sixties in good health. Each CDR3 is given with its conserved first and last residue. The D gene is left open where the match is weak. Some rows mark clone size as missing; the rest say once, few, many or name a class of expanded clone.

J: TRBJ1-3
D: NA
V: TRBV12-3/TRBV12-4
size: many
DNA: TGTGCCAGCAGTTTAGAATCGTGGGCAGGGTGGGCCACCATATATTTT
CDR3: CASSLESWAGWATIYF

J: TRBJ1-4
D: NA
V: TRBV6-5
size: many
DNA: TGTGCCAGCAGTTACGGTTGGACGGGAGATGAAAAACTGTTTTTT
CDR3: CASSYGWTGDEKLFF

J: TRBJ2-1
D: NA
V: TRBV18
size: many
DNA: TGTGCCAGCTCACGAGATAGGGTCGAGCAGTTCTTC
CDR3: CASSRDRVEQFF

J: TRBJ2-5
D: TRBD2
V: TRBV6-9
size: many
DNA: TGTGCCAGCAGTTATGTGACCGGGGGGGCCCACCAAGAGACCCAGTACTTC
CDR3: CASSYVTGGAHQETQYF

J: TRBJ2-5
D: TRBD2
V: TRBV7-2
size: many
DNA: TGTGCCAGCAGCAACGAGCGGGGGGTACTTGAGACCCAGTACTTC
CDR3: CASSNERGVLETQYF

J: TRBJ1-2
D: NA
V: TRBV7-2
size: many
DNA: TGTGCCAGCAGCTTAGTCGCAGTCGGCTATGGCTACACCTTC
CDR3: CASSLVAVGYGYTF

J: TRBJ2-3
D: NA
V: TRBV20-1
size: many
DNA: TGCAGTGCTAGCGGGGCTGGCGCTAGCACAGATACGCAGTATTTT
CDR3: CSASGAGASTDTQYF

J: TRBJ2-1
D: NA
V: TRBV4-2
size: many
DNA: TGTGCCAGCAGCCAAGATCGGACAGCCTACAATGAGCAGTTCTTC
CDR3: CASSQDRTAYNEQFF

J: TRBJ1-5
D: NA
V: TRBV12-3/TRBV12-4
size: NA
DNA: TGTGCCAGCACTAAGCAGGGGACCAACAATCAGCCCAAGCATTTT
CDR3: CASTKQGTNNQPKHF

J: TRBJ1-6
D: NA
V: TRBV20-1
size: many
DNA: TGCAGTGCTAGATCGGGCGGGTTGGGCTCACCCCTCCACTTT
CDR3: CSARSGGLGSPLHF

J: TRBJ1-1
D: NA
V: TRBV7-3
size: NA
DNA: TGTGCCAGCAGCATCATAGGGGGGTCCGAAGCTTTCTTT
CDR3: CASSIIGGSEAFF

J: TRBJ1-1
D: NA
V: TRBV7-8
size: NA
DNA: TGTGCCAGCAGCCTTATGGGGGGGGTTGAAGCTTTCTTT
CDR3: CASSLMGGVEAFF

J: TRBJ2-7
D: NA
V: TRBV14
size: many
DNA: TGTGCCAGCAGCCACCGGACTGCTTACGAGCAGTACTTC
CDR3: CASSHRTAYEQYF

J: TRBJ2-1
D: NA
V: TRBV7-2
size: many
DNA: TGTGCCAGCAGCTTAGGGCCCCATGAGCAGTTCTTC
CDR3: CASSLGPHEQFF

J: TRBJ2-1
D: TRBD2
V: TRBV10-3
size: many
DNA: TGTGCCATCAGTGAGAATCTAGCGGGCAACAATGAGCAGTTCTTC
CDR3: CAISENLAGNNEQFF

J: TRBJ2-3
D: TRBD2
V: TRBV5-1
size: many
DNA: TGCGCCAGCAGACGAGTAGCGGGGGAAAGGGAAGGAGATACGCAGTATTTT
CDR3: CASRRVAGEREGDTQYF

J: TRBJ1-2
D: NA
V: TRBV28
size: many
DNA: TGTGCCAGCAGTTTCGAGCTCTATGGCTACACCTTC
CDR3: CASSFELYGYTF

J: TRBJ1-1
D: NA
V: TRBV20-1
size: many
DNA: TGCAGTGCTAGAGATGGAGTGTGGGACACTGAAGCTTTCTTT
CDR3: CSARDGVWDTEAFF